The T cell receptor (beta chain) under discussion was sequenced for a study of T cells after yellow fever vaccination. Study as a whole: Preparing low-cell-number fractions relied on SMART-Seq v4 Ultra Low Input. Notes on the study in general: Abundant bulk-derived clonotypes could contaminate FACS-sorted repertoires. The booster saw the reappearance of most primary-vaccination clones (around 96% CD4, 80% to 90% CD8). It was the secondary response that reached its peak faster, day 5 versus 15, but it was weaker.

Deletions cut 7 bases from V and 6 bases from J, with 25 bases between. CDR3 size: 17 residues. CDR1 is SGHVS and CDR2 is FQNEAQ in the germline V gene. One entry per CDR3 protein results from TCRdb running MiXCR on the 5' RACE reads. The sample records hundreds of thousands of distinct CDR3 sequences, 15% to 20% being singletons. With regard to this clonotype: Its target is not known.

The receptor was isolated from a man aged 18 to 35 who received the YFV17D yellow fever vaccine. The chain couples TRBV7-8 to TRBJ1-5, with a weak D call TRBD1 (5 bases). The input for sequencing was PBMCs, taken before the yellow fever booster vaccination. CDR3 residues: CASTGGAGRRSSQPQHF. CDR3 in DNA: TGTGCCAGCACCGGCGGGGCAGGGCGTCGGTCATCTCAGCCCCAGCATTTT.